Listed below are T cell receptor beta chains from one sample, sequenced in a study of blood T cell repertoires in COVID-19. Clones were sequenced by immunoSEQ multiplex PCR, and TCRdb holds only the in-frame ones, with some missing. The profile shows over 100,000 clones, approximately 80% of them singletons. Sequenced material: peripheral blood. The receptors here all came from a woman in her sixties or seventies with acute or convalescent COVID-19. Each CDR3 is given with its conserved first and last residue. The D gene is left open where the match is weak. Clone size is not always given. Where it is, it says once, few, many or a class for expanded clones.

d_call j_call v_call clone_size cdr3_nt cdr3_aa
TRBD1 TRBJ1-3 TRBV7-6 - TGTGCCAGCAGCCTTAACGGGAAGGGGGCATCCGGAAACACCATATATTTT CASSLNGKGASGNTIYF
- TRBJ2-7 TRBV6-1 few TGTGCCAGCAGTGAAGGTCAGGGAGGTTTCGAGCAGTACTTC CASSEGQGGFEQYF
TRBD1 TRBJ1-1 TRBV7-8 - TGTGCCAGCAGCTCGCAGACAGGGGGCGACACTGAAGCTTTCTTT CASSSQTGGDTEAFF
- TRBJ1-5 TRBV19 - TGTGCCAGTAGTATAGGTCCGGGTGGGAATCAGCCCCAGCATTTT CASSIGPGGNQPQHF
TRBD1 TRBJ2-7 TRBV10-3 - TGTGCCATCAGTGAGGGGACAGGGGGCTCCTACGAGCAGTACTTC CAISEGTGGSYEQYF
- TRBJ1-3 TRBV7-2 once TGTGCCAGCAGCCCTTCTGGGGCTGGTAACACCATATATTTT CASSPSGAGNTIYF
- TRBJ2-1 TRBV7-6 - TGTGCCAGCAGCACGGGAGCCCTCAATGAGCAGTTCTTC CASSTGALNEQFF
- TRBJ2-7 TRBV7-3 - TGTGCCAGCAGCCTAAGCAGGGGACCTACCTACGAGCAGTACTTC CASSLSRGPTYEQYF
TRBD1 TRBJ1-5 TRBV27 once TGTGCCAGCAGCCTGGACAGGTGGCAGCCCCAGCATTTT CASSLDRWQPQHF
TRBD2 TRBJ2-7 TRBV3-1/TRBV3-2 - TGTGCCAGCAGCCAAGGACTAGCGGGACGGGACGAGCAGTACTTC CASSQGLAGRDEQYF
- TRBJ2-7 TRBV7-9 - TGTGCCAGCAGCTTAGCACCGGGATCCTACGAGCAGTACTTC CASSLAPGSYEQYF
TRBD1 TRBJ1-6 TRBV6-5 - TGTGCCAGCAAGTGGGTCCAGGGGGATAATTCACCCCTCCACTTT CASKWVQGDNSPLHF
TRBD2 TRBJ2-7 TRBV30 - TGTGCCTGGAGCCCTAGCGGGGAGTACGAGCAGTACTTC CAWSPSGEYEQYF
TRBD2 TRBJ2-5 TRBV5-1 once TGCGCCAGCAGCCTCACGACTAGCGGGGGAAGAGAGACCCAGTACTTC CASSLTTSGGRETQYF
TRBD2 TRBJ2-3 TRBV5-1 - TGCGCCAGCAGCTTGGCGGGGACTAGCGGGGACACAGATACGCAGTATTTT CASSLAGTSGDTDTQYF
TRBD1 TRBJ1-4 TRBV5-1 once TGCGCCAGCAGCTCCGGACAGGGCCATGAAAAACTGTTTTTT CASSSGQGHEKLFF
- TRBJ2-5 TRBV21-1 - TGTGCCAGCACTAGGGCTAGCGGGAGGAATCAAGAGACCCAGTACTTC CASTRASGRNQETQYF
- TRBJ2-6 TRBV30 - TGTGCCTGGGAGAGGGGGGGTCCCAACTCTGGGGCCAACGTCCTGACTTTC CAWERGGPNSGANVLTF